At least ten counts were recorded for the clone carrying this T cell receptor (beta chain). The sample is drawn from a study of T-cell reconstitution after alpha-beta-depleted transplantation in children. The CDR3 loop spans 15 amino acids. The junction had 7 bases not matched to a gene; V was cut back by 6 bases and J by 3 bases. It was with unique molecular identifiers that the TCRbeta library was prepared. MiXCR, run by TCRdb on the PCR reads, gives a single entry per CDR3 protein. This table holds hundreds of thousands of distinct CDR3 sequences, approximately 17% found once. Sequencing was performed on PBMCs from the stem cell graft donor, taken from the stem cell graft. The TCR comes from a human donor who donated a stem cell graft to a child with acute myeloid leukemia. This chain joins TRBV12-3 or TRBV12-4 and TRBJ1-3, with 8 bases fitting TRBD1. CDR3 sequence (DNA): TGTGCCAGCAGCCGGGGACAGGTTCGTGGAAACACCATATATTTT. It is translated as CASSRGQVRGNTIYF.